A single sample is the source of the 18 T cell receptor beta chains below, sequenced in a study of TIL therapy for anti-PD-1-resistant metastatic lung cancer (dated by TCRdb to the early 2020s). TCR beta CDR3 regions were amplified from genomic DNA with the immunoSEQ v3 hsTCRB kit using bias-controlled multiplex PCR. Here the immuneACCESS table is served through TCRdb, limited to in-frame sequences with V and J called. Missing clones are a known gap in these copies; in checked studies unresolved V genes cover under half, and the rest lacks a known reason. The sample table contains more than 90,000 clones; only one count was recorded for roughly 65% of them. Approximately 11% of the sample belongs to the ten largest clones. The time point label on this specimen signifies: pre-treatment sample, taken before nivolumab and TIL therapy. The baseline tumor samples were excised metastases, mostly pleural nodules or supraclavicular lymph nodes, taken from the same resection that was used to grow TIL.

The sequencing here drew on tumor tissue, taken at baseline. The receptors were gathered from a person between 30 and 80 years old with non-small cell lung cancer.

The chain joins TRBV7-9 to TRBJ2-1; a weak D match, TRBD2 (7 bases). In germline, CDR1 is SEHNR, CDR2 FQNEAQ (reference sequence). This CDR3 spans 18 amino acids. V lost 5 bases and J lost 5, with 25 bases in between. For the CDR3, the DNA is TGTGCCAGCAGCCGAAATACGGGGGGCCCAAAAAGAAACAATGAGCAGTTCTTC. Its translation: CASSRNTGGPKRNNEQFF.

V gene TRBV19 combines with J gene TRBJ2-7, with 8 bases that match TRBD2. This CDR3 has 14 amino acids. The germline gives CDR1 LNHDA, CDR2 SQIVND (reference sequence). J lost 3 bases, V lost 1 base, and 2 bases had no gene match. CDR3: CASSIGLANYEQYF. The CDR3 nucleotides are TGTGCCAGTAGTATAGGACTAGCGAACTACGAGCAGTACTTC. The whole variable domain, filled in from reference TRBV19 and TRBJ2-7, reads DGGITQSPKYLFRKEGQNVTLSCEQNLNHDAMYWYRQDPGQGLRLIYYSQIVNDFQKGDIAEGYSVSREKKESFPLTVTSAQKNPTAFYLCASSIGLANYEQYFGPGTRLTVT.

The chain is built from TRBV9 and TRBJ1-1; 7 nucleotides align to TRBD1. Germline trimming cut 4 bases from V and 10 bases from J; bases unmatched to any gene: 10. The germline V gene has CDR1 SGDLS and CDR2 YYNGEE. CDR3 length equals 13 residues. CDR3 in amino acids: CASSLGVQGLAFF. As DNA, the CDR3 is TGTGCCAGCAGCCTAGGAGTACAGGGGTTAGCTTTCTTT.

This clone has only a few counts. The J gene is TRBJ1-1, the V gene TRBV5-1; D is perhaps TRBD1 (6 bases). V was pared by 0 bases and J by 6 bases, with 15 bases between. The CDR3 consists of 15 residues. The germline gives CDR1 SGHRS, CDR2 YFSETQ. The CDR3 DNA reads TGCGCCAGCAGCTTGGAATGGGGGGGCACGGCTGAAGCTTTCTTT. Protein product: CASSLEWGGTAEAFF.

The chain joins TRBV6-5 to TRBJ1-5; D is undetermined. Per the germline V gene, CDR1 is MNHEY and CDR2 is SVGAGI. V lost 6 bases, J lost 3 bases, and 15 bases lay in between. The CDR3 contains 15 residues. The CDR3 spells CASRPAGVNNQPQHF. CDR3 nucleotides: TGTGCCAGCAGACCCGCCGGGGTTAACAATCAGCCCCAGCATTTT.

A few counts support this clone. The chain joins TRBV19 to TRBJ2-2, with a weak D call TRBD1 (6 bases). The CDR3 contains 14 residues. Germline values: CDR1 LNHDA, CDR2 SQIVND (reference sequence). Trimming took off 7 bases at V and 4 bases at J, with 13 bases between the two ends. The CDR3: CASIAGAPTGELFF. The CDR3 DNA follows: TGTGCCAGTATCGCAGGGGCCCCCACCGGGGAGCTGTTTTTT.

This clone has only a few counts. The V and J genes are TRBV4-2 and TRBJ2-1; TRBD2 matches at 8 bases. Germline V gene data show CDR1 as LGHNA and CDR2 as YNFKEQ. V shed 1 base and J 4 bases; nucleotides not matched to a gene: 3. The CDR3 runs 15 residues. CDR3 protein: CASSQGAGDYNEQFF. In DNA, the CDR3 is TGTGCCAGCAGCCAAGGAGCGGGGGATTACAATGAGCAGTTCTTC.

CDR3 loop: CASSQDHRVTDTQYF. The CDR3 bases are TGTGCCAGCAGCCAAGATCATCGAGTCACAGATACGCAGTATTTT. The chain is built from TRBV4-2 and TRBJ2-3, with no clear D. CDR3 length equals 15 residues. V was clipped by 0 bases and J by 2 bases, with 9 bases between them. Germline CDR1 is LGHNA and CDR2 is YNFKEQ.

The chain carries TRBV18 and TRBJ2-5, with D hard to call. V dropped 0 bases and J dropped 4 bases, with 9 bases sitting between them. In germline, CDR1 is KGHSH, CDR2 LQKENI. CDR3 length equals 14 residues. CDR3: CASSPPSGRETQYF. The CDR3 DNA is TGTGCCAGCTCACCACCATCTGGGCGAGAGACCCAGTACTTC.

This chain links TRBV27 with TRBJ1-2; a possible D gene is TRBD1 (5 bases). The V and J ends lost 4 bases and 2 bases respectively, with 8 bases between them. The CDR3 has 13 amino acids. Germline V gene sequence: CDR1 MNHEY, CDR2 SMNVEV (reference sequence). CDR3 in amino acids: CASSSGQNYGYTF. CDR3 in DNA: TGTGCCAGCAGTTCAGGACAAAACTATGGCTACACCTTC.

This rearrangement joins TRBV19 to TRBJ2-1; D is uncertain. This CDR3 has 14 residues. CDR1 LNHDA and CDR2 SQIVND come from the germline V gene (reference sequence). V was trimmed by 6 bases and J by 8 bases, leaving 17 bases between them. In DNA form, the CDR3 reads TGTGCCAGTAGGGACCATAGCAGTGCCCATGAGCAGTTCTTC. It is translated as CASRDHSSAHEQFF.

The V and J genes are TRBV6-5 and TRBJ2-6, with D hard to call. The CDR3 consists of 14 residues. The germline V gene has CDR1 MNHEY and CDR2 SVGAGI. The V gene lost 6 bases and the J gene lost 2 bases, with 8 bases spanning the gap. In nucleotides, the CDR3 is TGTGCCAGCAGCTTTAGAGCTGGGGCCAACGTCCTGACTTTC. Translating gives CASSFRAGANVLTF.

Comment on this clone: Being one base from a much bigger clone, this may be a read error. The V gene is TRBV28, the J gene TRBJ1-3; the match to TRBD1 covers 7 bases. This CDR3 has 15 amino acids. Germline CDR1 MDHEN, CDR2 SYDVKM. J gave up 1 base and V 6 bases, and 6 bases lay outside the gene matches. The CDR3 DNA is TGTGCCAGCAGCTCGGGACAGCTTTCTGGAAACACCATATATTTT. Translated, it gives CASSSGQLSGNTIYF.

This clone was detected only a few times. The V and J genes are TRBV24-1 and TRBJ1-3; D gene uncertain. With 3 bases removed from V and 9 bases from J, the gap between germline ends came to 8 bases. The CDR3 extends over 12 amino acids. Per germline, CDR1 KGHDR and CDR2 SFDVKD. CDR3 loop: CATSDIRGTIYF. DNA of the CDR3: TGTGCCACCAGTGATATCCGCGGCACCATATATTTT.

CDR3 bases: TGTGCCACCAGTGATTTGCAATCTAGCGGGGGGTACCAAGAGACCCAGTACTTC. This gives the protein CATSDLQSSGGYQETQYF. The J gene is TRBJ2-5, the V gene TRBV24-1, with 11 bases fitting TRBD2. The V and J ends lost 0 bases and 0 bases, in that order; junction bases with no gene match: 5. This CDR3 contains 18 residues. Germline CDR1 KGHDR, CDR2 SFDVKD.

CDR3 loop: CASSSLTGVLGTIYF. The CDR3 nucleotides are TGTGCCAGCAGTTCCTTGACAGGGGTATTGGGCACCATATATTTT. The J gene is TRBJ1-3, the V gene TRBV6-6, with 8 bases aligning to TRBD1. V shed 4 bases and J 9 bases; nucleotides not matched to a gene: 11. CDR3 length: 15 amino acids. CDR1 MNHNY and CDR2 SVGAGI come from the germline V gene (reference sequence).

The V and J genes are TRBV7-3 and TRBJ2-3; 7 bases match TRBD1. This CDR3 is built from 13 residues. V lost 4 bases to trimming and J lost 3 bases; unmatched junction nucleotides: 1. Germline V CDR1 and CDR2: SGHTA, FQGTGA. The CDR3 sequence: CASSSGGTDTQYF. The CDR3, as DNA: TGTGCCAGCAGCTCAGGGGGAACAGATACGCAGTATTTT. Supplemented by reference TRBV7-3 and TRBJ2-3, the full variable domain reads GAGVSQTPSNKVTEKGKYVELRCDPISGHTALYWYRQSLGQGPEFLIYFQGTGAADDSGLPNDRFFAVRPEGSVSTLKIQRTERGDSAVYLCASSSGGTDTQYFGPGTRLTVL.

This chain links TRBV19 with TRBJ1-1, with D possibly TRBD1 on 6 matching bases. V lost 10 bases and J lost 1, with 13 bases in between. The germline CDR1 and CDR2 sequences are LNHDA and SQIVND (reference sequence). The CDR3 loop spans 13 amino acids. Written as DNA, the CDR3 is TGTGCCACCAATCAGGGGTGGAACACTGAAGCTTTCTTT. This codes for CATNQGWNTEAFF.